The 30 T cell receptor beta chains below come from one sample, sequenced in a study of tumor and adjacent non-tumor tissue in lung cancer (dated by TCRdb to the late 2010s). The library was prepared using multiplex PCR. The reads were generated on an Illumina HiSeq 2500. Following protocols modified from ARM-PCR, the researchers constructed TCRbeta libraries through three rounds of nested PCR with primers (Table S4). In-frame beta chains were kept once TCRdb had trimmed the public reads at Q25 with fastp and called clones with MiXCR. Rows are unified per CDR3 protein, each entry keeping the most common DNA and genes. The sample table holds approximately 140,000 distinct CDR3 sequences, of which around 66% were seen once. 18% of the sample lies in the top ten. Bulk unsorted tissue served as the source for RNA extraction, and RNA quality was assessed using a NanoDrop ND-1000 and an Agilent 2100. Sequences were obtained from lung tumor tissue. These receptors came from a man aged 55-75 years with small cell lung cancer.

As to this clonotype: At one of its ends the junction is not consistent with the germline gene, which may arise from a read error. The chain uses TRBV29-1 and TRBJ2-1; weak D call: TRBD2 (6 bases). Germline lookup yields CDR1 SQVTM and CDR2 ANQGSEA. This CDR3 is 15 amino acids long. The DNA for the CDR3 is TGTAGCGGAGCCCCATTGCGGGCGTATTACAATGAGCAGTTCTTC. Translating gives CSGAPLRAYYNEQFF.

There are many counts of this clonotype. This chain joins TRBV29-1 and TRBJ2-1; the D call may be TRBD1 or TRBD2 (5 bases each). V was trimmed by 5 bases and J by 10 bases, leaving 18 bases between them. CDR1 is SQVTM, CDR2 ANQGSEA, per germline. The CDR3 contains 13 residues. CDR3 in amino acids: CSVKGSSTGEQFF. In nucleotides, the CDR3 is TGCAGCGTTAAGGGGTCCTCTACGGGAGAGCAGTTCTTC.

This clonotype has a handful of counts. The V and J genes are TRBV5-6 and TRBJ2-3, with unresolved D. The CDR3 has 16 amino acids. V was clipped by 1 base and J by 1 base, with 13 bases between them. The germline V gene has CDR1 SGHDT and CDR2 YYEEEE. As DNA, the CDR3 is TGTGCCAGCAGCTTGCCATTTAGGAGTGGCACAGATACGCAGTATTTT. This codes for CASSLPFRSGTDTQYF. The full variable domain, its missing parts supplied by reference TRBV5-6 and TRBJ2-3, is DAGVTQSPTHLIKTRGQQVTLRCSPKSGHDTVSWYQQALGQGPQFIFQYYEEEERQRGNFPDRFSGHQFPNYSSELNVNALLLGDSALYLCASSLPFRSGTDTQYFGPGTRLTVL.

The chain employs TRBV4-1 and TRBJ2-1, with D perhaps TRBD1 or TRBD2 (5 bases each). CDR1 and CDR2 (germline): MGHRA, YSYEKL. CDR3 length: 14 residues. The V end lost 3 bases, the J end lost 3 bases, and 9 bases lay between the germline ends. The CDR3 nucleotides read TGCGCCAGCAGCCAGGGGACGTACTACAATGAGCAGTTCTTC. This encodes CASSQGTYYNEQFF.

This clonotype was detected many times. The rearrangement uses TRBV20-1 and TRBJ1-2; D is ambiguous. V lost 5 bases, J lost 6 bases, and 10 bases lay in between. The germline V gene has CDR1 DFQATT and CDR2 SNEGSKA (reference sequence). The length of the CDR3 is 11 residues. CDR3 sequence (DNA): TGCAGTGCTTTGGGGAGGGATGGCTACACCTTC. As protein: CSALGRDGYTF.

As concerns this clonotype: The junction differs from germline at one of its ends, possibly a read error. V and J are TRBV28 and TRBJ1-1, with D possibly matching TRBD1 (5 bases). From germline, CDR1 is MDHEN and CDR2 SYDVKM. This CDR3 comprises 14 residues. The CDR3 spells CASSPQGVNIEAFF. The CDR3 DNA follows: TGTGCCAGCAGCCCCCAGGGCGTGAACATTGAAGCTTTCTTT.

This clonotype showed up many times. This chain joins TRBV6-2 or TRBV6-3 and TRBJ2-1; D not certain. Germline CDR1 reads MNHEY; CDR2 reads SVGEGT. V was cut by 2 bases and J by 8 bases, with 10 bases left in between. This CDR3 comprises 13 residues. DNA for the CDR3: TGTGCCAGCAGTTACGGGTTCCCGGATGAGCAGTTCTTC. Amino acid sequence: CASSYGFPDEQFF.

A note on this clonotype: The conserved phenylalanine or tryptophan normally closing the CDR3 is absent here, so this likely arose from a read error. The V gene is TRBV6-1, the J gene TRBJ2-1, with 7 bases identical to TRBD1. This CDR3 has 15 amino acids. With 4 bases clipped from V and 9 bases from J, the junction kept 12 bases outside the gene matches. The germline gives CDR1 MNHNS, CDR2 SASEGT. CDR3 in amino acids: CASSGRGMGISEQFL. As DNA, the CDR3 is TGTGCCAGCAGTGGCAGGGGGATGGGAATAAGTGAGCAGTTCCTC.

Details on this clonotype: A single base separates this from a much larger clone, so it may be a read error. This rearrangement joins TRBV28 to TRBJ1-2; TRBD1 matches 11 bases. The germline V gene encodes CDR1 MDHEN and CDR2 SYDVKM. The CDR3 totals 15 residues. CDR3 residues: CASSPRDRGNYRYTF. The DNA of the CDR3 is TGTGCCAGCAGTCCCCGGGACAGGGGGAACTATCGCTACACCTTC.

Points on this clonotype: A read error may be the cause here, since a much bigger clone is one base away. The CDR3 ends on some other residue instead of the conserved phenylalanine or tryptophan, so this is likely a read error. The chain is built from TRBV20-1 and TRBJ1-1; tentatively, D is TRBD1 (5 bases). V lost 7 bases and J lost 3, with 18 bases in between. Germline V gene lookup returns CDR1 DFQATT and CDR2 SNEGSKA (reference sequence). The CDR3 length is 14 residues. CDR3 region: CSDRGSREDTEAFY. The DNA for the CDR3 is TGCAGTGACCGGGGCTCCCGAGAAGACACTGAAGCTTTCTAT.

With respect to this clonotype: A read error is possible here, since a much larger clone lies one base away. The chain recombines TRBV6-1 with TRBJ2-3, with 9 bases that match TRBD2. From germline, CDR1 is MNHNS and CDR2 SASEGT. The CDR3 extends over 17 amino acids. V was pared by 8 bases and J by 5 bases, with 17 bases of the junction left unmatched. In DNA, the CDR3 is TGTGCCAGCTGCCCCCTTTACCGACTAGCGGTGGGAGATACGCAGTATTTT. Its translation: CASCPLYRLAVGDTQYF.

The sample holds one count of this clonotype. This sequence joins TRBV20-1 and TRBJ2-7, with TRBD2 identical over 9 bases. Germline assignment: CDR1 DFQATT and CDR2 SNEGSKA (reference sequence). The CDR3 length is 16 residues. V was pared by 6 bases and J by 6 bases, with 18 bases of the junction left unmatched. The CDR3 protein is CSAIGLARGRYCEQYF. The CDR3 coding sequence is TGCAGTGCAATCGGACTAGCGAGGGGAAGGTACTGCGAGCAGTACTTC.

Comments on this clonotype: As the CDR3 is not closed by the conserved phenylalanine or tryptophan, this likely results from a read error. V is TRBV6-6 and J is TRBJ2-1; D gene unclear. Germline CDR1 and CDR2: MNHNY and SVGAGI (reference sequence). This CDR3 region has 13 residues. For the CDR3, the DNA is TGTGTCAGCAGTTACATCCCTGCTAAGGGGCAGTTCTCC. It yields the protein CVSSYIPAKGQFS.

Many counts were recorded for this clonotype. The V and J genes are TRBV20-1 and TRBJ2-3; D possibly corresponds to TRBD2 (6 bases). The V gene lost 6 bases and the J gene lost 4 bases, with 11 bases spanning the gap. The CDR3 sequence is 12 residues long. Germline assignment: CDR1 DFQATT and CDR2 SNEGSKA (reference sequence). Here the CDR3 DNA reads TGCAGTGCCCGAGGACTATCAGATACGCAGTATTTT. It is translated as CSARGLSDTQYF.

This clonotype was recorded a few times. The chain's CDR3 is CASSLAQLSSYNEQFF. CDR3 bases: TGTGCCAGCAGTTTAGCCCAACTTAGCTCCTACAATGAGCAGTTCTTC. The V and J genes are TRBV12-3 or TRBV12-4 and TRBJ2-1; D ambiguous. CDR3 length: 16 amino acids. V lost 0 bases to trimming and J lost 0 bases, with 9 bases between them.

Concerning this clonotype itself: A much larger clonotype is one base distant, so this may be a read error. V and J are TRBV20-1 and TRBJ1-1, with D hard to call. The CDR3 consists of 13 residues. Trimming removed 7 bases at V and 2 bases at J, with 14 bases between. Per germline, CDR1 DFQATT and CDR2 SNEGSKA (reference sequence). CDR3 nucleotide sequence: TGCAGTGTCAGGTCAGGACTTAACACTGAAGCTTTCTTT. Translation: CSVRSGLNTEAFF.

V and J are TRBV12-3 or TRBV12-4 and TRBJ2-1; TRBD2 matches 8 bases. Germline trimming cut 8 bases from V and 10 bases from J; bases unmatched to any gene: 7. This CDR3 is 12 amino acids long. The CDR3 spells CASRVAGWEQFF. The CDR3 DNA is TGTGCCAGCCGAGTAGCGGGATGGGAGCAGTTCTTC.

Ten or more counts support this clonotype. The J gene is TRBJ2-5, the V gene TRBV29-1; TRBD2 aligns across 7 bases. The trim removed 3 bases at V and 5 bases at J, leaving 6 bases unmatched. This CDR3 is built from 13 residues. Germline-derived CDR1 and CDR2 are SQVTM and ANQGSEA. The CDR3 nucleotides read TGCAGCGTTGACGTGGAGGGAGGGGAGACCCAGTACTTC. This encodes CSVDVEGGETQYF.

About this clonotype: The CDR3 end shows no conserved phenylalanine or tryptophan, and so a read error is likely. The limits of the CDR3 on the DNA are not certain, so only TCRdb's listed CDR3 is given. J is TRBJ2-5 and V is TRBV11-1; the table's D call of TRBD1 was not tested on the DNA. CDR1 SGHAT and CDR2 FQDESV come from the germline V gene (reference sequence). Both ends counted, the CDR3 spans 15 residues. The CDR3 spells CASSADRGSQESQYL.

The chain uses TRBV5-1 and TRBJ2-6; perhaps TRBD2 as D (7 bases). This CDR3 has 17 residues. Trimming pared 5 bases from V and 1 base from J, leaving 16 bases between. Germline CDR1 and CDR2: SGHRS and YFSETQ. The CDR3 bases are TGCGCCAGCAGACTCCTAGGGGGAGGGTCTGGGGCCAACGTCCTGACTTTC. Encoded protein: CASRLLGGGSGANVLTF.

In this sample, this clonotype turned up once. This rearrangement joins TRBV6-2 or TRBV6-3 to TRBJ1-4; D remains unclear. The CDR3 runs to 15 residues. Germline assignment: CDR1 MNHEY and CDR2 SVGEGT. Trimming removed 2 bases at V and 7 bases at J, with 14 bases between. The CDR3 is CASSYATGFSEKLFF. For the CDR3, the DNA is TGTGCCAGCAGTTACGCCACCGGGTTTTCTGAAAAACTGTTTTTT.

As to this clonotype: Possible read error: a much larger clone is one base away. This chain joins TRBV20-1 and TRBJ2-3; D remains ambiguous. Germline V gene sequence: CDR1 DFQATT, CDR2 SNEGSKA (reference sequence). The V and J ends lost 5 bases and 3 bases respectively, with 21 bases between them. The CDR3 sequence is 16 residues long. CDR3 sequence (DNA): TGCAGTGCTCAAAACGTGAGGACCCGAAGTACAGATACGCAGTATTTT. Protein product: CSAQNVRTRSTDTQYF.

DNA for the CDR3: TGCAGTGCTAGTGATAGGGTCCTGAACACTGAAGCTTTCTTT. Amino acids: CSASDRVLNTEAFF. V usage is TRBV20-1 and J usage is TRBJ1-1; D call uncertain. This CDR3 is 14 amino acids long. Germline V gene data show CDR1 as DFQATT and CDR2 as SNEGSKA (reference sequence). V lost 3 bases and J lost 0, with 11 bases in between.

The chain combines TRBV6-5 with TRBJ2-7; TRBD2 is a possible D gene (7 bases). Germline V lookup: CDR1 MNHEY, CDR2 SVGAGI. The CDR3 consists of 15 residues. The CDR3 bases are TGTGCCAGCAGGGGGGGGCTTGCACCAGGCTACAAGCAGTACGTC. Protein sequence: CASRGGLAPGYKQYV.

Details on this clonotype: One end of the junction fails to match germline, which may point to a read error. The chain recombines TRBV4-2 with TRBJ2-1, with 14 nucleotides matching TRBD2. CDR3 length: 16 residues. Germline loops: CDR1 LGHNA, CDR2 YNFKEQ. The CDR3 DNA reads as TGTGCCAGCAGGCTAGGGGGACTAGCGGGAGTACGTGAGCAGTTATTC. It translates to CASRLGGLAGVREQLF.

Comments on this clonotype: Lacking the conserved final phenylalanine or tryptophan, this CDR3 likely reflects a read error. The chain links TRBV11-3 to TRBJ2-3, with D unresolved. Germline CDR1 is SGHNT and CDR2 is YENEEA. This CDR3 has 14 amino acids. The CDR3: CASSLSGRTDTQYL. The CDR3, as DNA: TGTGCCAGCAGCTTATCCGGCCGCACTGATACGCAGTATTTA.

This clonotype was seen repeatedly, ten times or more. CDR3 protein: CASSLSDTQYF. The CDR3 DNA reads TGTGCCAGCAGCTTATCAGATACGCAGTATTTT. The chain joins TRBV5-4 to TRBJ2-3; D call uncertain. CDR3 length: 11 amino acids. Germline CDR1 and CDR2: SGHNT and YYREEE (reference sequence). With 2 bases removed from V and 4 bases from J, the gap between germline ends came to 2 bases.

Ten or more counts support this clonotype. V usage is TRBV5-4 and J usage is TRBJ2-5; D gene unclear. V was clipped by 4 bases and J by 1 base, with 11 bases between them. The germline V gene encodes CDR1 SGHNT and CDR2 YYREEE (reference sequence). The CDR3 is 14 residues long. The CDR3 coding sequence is TGTGCCAGCAGCCCAGATCAATCCCAAGAGACCCAGTACTTC. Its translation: CASSPDQSQETQYF.

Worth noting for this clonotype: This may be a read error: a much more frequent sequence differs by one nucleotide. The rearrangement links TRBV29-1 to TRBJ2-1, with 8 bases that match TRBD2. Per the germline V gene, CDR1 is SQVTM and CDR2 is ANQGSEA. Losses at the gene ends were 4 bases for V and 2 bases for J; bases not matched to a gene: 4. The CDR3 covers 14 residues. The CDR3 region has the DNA TGCAGCGTTGCGGTCGGGAGGGCCTACAATGAGCAGTTCTTC. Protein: CSVAVGRAYNEQFF.

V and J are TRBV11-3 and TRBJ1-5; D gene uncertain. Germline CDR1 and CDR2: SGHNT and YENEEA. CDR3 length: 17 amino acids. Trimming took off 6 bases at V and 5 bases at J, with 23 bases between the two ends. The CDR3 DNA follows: TGTGCCAGCAGGGTCTCGTCGGGAGGCTGGGGTCATCAGCCCCAGCATTTT. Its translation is CASRVSSGGWGHQPQHF.